The next 18 T cell receptor beta chains were all read from a single sample in a study of human T cells and chemical hapten exposure. Stated time point: pre-sensitization, week 0. Treatment defined: therapeutic diphenylcyclopropenone sensitization with weekly scalp DPC. TCRdb passed the RACE reads through MiXCR, listing each CDR3 protein once. The data show about 350,000 distinct CDR3 sequences, around 5.5% seen once. The sample was whole blood, taken in connection with sensitization to the hapten diphenylcyclopropenone (DPC). All receptors derive from a woman between 18 and 30 years old with alopecia areata. Some clones in this sample may be carry-over from other donors' samples.

This clonotype was counted ten times or more. V and J are TRBV27 and TRBJ2-3; D is uncertain. Germline V gene lookup returns CDR1 MNHEY and CDR2 SMNVEV (reference sequence). V lost 5 bases to trimming and J lost 8 bases, with 11 bases between them. The CDR3 sequence is 12 residues long. In DNA, the CDR3 is TGTGCCAGCAGTCCTCTTAGGAGTACGCAGTATTTT. It is translated as CASSPLRSTQYF.

This clonotype came up a few times. The CDR3 sequence: CASSSLAGPNEQFF. The CDR3, as DNA: TGTGCCAGCAGCAGTCTAGCGGGCCCAAATGAGCAGTTCTTC. The gene calls are TRBV11-2 and TRBJ2-1; 8 nucleotides agree with TRBD2. The CDR3 length is 14 residues. The germline gives CDR1 SGHAT, CDR2 FQNNGV. The V segment lost 5 bases and the J segment 7 bases; nucleotides outside the gene matches: 7.

This clonotype was recorded at least ten times. CDR3 amino acids: CACTEGGVSYNEQFF. CDR3 in DNA: TGTGCCTGCACTGAAGGGGGGGTATCTTACAATGAGCAGTTCTTC. The chain employs TRBV28 and TRBJ2-1, with a tentative D call TRBD2 (7 bases). This CDR3 is 15 amino acids long. Trimming shortened V by 11 bases and J by 4 bases, and 21 bases separated the two germline ends. The germline CDR1 and CDR2 sequences are MDHEN and SYDVKM. The full variable domain, in which reference TRBV28 and TRBJ2-1 provide the parts outside the CDR3, is DVKVTQSSRYLVKRTGEKVFLECVQDMDHENMFWYRQDPGLGLRLIYFSYDVKMKEKGDIPEGYSVSREKKERFSLILESASTNQTSMYLCACTEGGVSYNEQFFGPGTRLTVL.

The table lists this clonotype with a few counts. The chain combines TRBV28 with TRBJ1-5; D is unclear. This CDR3 is 16 amino acids long. Germline CDR1 reads MDHEN; CDR2 reads SYDVKM. Trimming stripped 3 bases from V and 0 bases from J, with 12 bases between. The CDR3 reads CASSFFRGDSNQPQHF. Written as DNA, the CDR3 is TGTGCCAGCAGTTTCTTCCGCGGAGATAGCAATCAGCCCCAGCATTTT.

This clonotype was seen ten or more times. The V call is TRBV9, the J call TRBJ1-5, with 8 bases fitting TRBD1. This CDR3 comprises 15 residues. V lost 0 bases, J lost 3 bases, and 2 bases stayed unmatched. Germline assignment: CDR1 SGDLS and CDR2 YYNGEE. Here the CDR3 reads CASSVEDRANQPQHF. CDR3 coding DNA: TGTGCCAGCAGCGTAGAGGACAGGGCCAATCAGCCCCAGCATTTT. Full variable domain (remainder filled in from reference TRBV9 and TRBJ1-5): DSGVTQTPKHLITATGQRVTLRCSPRSGDLSVYWYQQSLDQGLQFLIQYYNGEERAKGNILERFSAQQFPDLHSELNLSSLELGDSALYFCASSVEDRANQPQHFGDGTRLSIL.

This clonotype was found many times. The genes are TRBV7-9 and TRBJ1-1; D remains unclear. Looked up from germline, CDR1 is SEHNR and CDR2 is FQNEAQ (reference sequence). V was pared by 1 base and J by 3 bases, with 18 bases between. This CDR3 is 17 amino acids long. CDR3 residues: CASSLVEVWAKHTEAFF. DNA of the CDR3: TGTGCCAGCAGCTTAGTGGAAGTTTGGGCGAAGCACACTGAAGCTTTCTTT.

The chain is built from TRBV5-1 and TRBJ1-1, with D tentatively TRBD1 (6 bases). Germline loops: CDR1 SGHRS, CDR2 YFSETQ. The V gene lost 9 bases and the J gene lost 2 bases, with 14 bases spanning the gap. The CDR3 spans 13 residues. The CDR3 DNA reads as TGCGCCACCTCCGCAGGGGTCAACACTGAAGCTTTCTTT. Translating gives CATSAGVNTEAFF.

There are many counts of this clonotype. V gene TRBV28 combines with J gene TRBJ2-3; 11 bases fit TRBD2. The V and J ends lost 1 base and 0 bases, in that order; junction bases with no gene match: 3. This CDR3 has 17 amino acids. Germline CDR1 is MDHEN and CDR2 is SYDVKM. CDR3 DNA sequence: TGTGCCAGCAGTTTATCAAGACTAGCGGGAAGCACAGATACGCAGTATTTT. Its translation: CASSLSRLAGSTDTQYF. The full variable domain, in which reference TRBV28 and TRBJ2-3 provide the parts outside the CDR3, is DVKVTQSSRYLVKRTGEKVFLECVQDMDHENMFWYRQDPGLGLRLIYFSYDVKMKEKGDIPEGYSVSREKKERFSLILESASTNQTSMYLCASSLSRLAGSTDTQYFGPGTRLTVL.

This clonotype was observed a handful of times. The V gene is TRBV27, the J gene TRBJ2-3; no clear D gene. Trimming pared 1 base from V and 0 bases from J, leaving 5 bases between. The CDR3 runs 14 residues. The germline CDR1 and CDR2 sequences are MNHEY and SMNVEV (reference sequence). CDR3 nucleotide sequence: TGTGCCAGCAGTTTATTAGTTAGCACAGATACGCAGTATTTT. Its protein is CASSLLVSTDTQYF.

This clonotype was seen only a few times. This chain uses TRBV6-2 or TRBV6-3 with TRBJ2-7; D is uncertain. The germline V gene has CDR1 MNHEY and CDR2 SVGEGT. V lost 0 bases to trimming and J lost 2 bases, with 8 bases between them. The CDR3 is made up of 14 amino acids. Here the CDR3 reads CASSYSTPTYEQYF. Written as DNA, the CDR3 is TGTGCCAGCAGTTACTCGACTCCCACCTACGAGCAGTACTTC.

This clonotype was found many times. V gene TRBV4-2 combines with J gene TRBJ2-3, with a possible D match to TRBD1 (6 bases). Germline V CDR1 and CDR2: LGHNA, YNFKEQ. The CDR3 totals 13 residues. Trimming took off 5 bases at V and 4 bases at J, with 10 bases between the two ends. The CDR3 is CASSVQGADTQYF. In DNA, the CDR3 is TGTGCCAGCAGCGTACAGGGAGCAGATACGCAGTATTTT.

This clonotype occurred a few times. The chain is built from TRBV7-2 and TRBJ1-1; 11 bases map to TRBD1. Germline CDR1 reads SGHTA; CDR2 reads FQGNSA. V lost 2 bases to trimming and J lost 5 bases; unmatched junction nucleotides: 7. The CDR3 contains 16 residues. The CDR3 DNA sequence: TGTGCCAGCAGCTTAACCGGACAGGGGGCAGGAACTGAAGCTTTCTTT. The encoded protein is CASSLTGQGAGTEAFF.

This clonotype was detected many times. The chain combines TRBV13 with TRBJ2-3; 14 bases map to TRBD2. The CDR3 extends over 17 amino acids. Losses at the gene ends were 5 bases for V and 5 bases for J; bases not matched to a gene: 9. CDR1 PRHDT and CDR2 FYEKMQ come from the germline V gene (reference sequence). CDR3 loop: CASSPGLAGGWKDTQYF. CDR3 in DNA: TGTGCCAGCAGCCCAGGACTAGCGGGGGGATGGAAAGATACGCAGTATTTT.

The chain carries TRBV6-1 and TRBJ1-2; D call uncertain. The CDR3 has 15 residues. Trimming left V 0 bases short and J 8 bases short, with 16 bases between. CDR1 MNHNS and CDR2 SASEGT come from the germline V gene. The CDR3 nucleotides read TGTGCCAGCAGTGAAGCCCTGACAAGGGTAGTCGGCTACACCTTC. Residues: CASSEALTRVVGYTF.

This clonotype came up many times. Compared with germline, one end of the junction differs, possibly owing to a read error. The V call is TRBV12-3 or TRBV12-4, the J call TRBJ1-2; possible D gene TRBD1, 6 bases. The CDR3 has 13 residues. The CDR3 DNA sequence: TGTGCCAGCAGCTTAGGGGGACATTATGGCTACACCTTC. Encoded protein: CASSLGGHYGYTF.

This clonotype was found a few times. J is TRBJ2-7 and V is TRBV12-5, with 8 bases fitting TRBD1. V shed 6 bases, J shed 3 bases, and the junction held 13 bases outside the gene matches. Germline V gene lookup returns CDR1 LGHNT and CDR2 FRNRAP. This CDR3 has 16 amino acids. CDR3 residues: CASGPSPRQGIYEQYF. CDR3 bases: TGTGCTAGTGGACCATCCCCTAGACAGGGGATCTACGAGCAGTACTTC.

CDR3 in DNA: TGTGCCAGCAGCCCGCAGGGACCTGGAGATGAAGCTTTCTTT. It translates to CASSPQGPGDEAFF. This chain joins TRBV7-3 and TRBJ1-1; possible D gene TRBD1, 5 bases. Looked up from germline, CDR1 is SGHTA and CDR2 is FQGTGA. Trimming shortened V by 5 bases and J by 7 bases, and 17 bases separated the two germline ends. The CDR3 is 14 amino acids.

This clonotype has more than one count but fewer than ten. The rearrangement links TRBV4-3 to TRBJ2-1, with D possibly matching TRBD1 (5 bases). With 0 bases removed from V and 7 bases from J, the gap between germline ends came to 13 bases. From germline, CDR1 is LGHNA and CDR2 YSLEER. The CDR3 has 15 residues. CDR3 region: CASSQDYRRWNEQFF. The CDR3 DNA reads TGCGCCAGCAGCCAAGATTACAGGCGGTGGAATGAGCAGTTCTTC.